A selection of T cell receptor beta chains follows, all from one sample in a study of CXCR3-negative and CXCR3-positive naive CD8 T cells. For each CDR3 protein, TCRdb gives one entry from its re-call of the 5' RACE reads, without DNA. This specimen shows roughly 61,000 distinct CDR3 sequences; the ten leading clones hold less than 0.65%. The sample comprised naive CXCR3+ CD8+ T cells from blood. These receptors came from a human donor in good health. Some clones in this sample may be carry-over from other donors' samples. The CDR3 runs from the conserved cysteine through the conserved F or W. The order of the fields is J gene, V gene, CDR3 protein.

TRBJ2-5 | TRBV7-2 | CASSLWNGGVETQYF
TRBJ2-7 | TRBV12-3/TRBV12-4 | CASSGQFAYEQYF
TRBJ2-7 | TRBV27 | CASSPGGPYEQYF
TRBJ2-7 | TRBV13 | CASSSRRDSYEQYF
TRBJ2-1 | TRBV6-2/TRBV6-3 | CASSYEAGRGEQFF
TRBJ2-7 | TRBV19 | CAVSGGASEQYF
TRBJ2-5 | TRBV7-7 | CASTPGVRETQYF
TRBJ2-1 | TRBV5-6 | CASSSHRQGIRNEQFF
TRBJ2-1 | TRBV3-1 | CASSPLFPGTGDNNEQFF
TRBJ1-2 | TRBV4-3 | CASSQDYRGIRGYTF
TRBJ2-7 | TRBV4-3 | CASSQDSGLNYEQYF
TRBJ2-1 | TRBV28 | CASSQPDRGSYNEQFF
TRBJ2-3 | TRBV5-1 | CASSPGQGGPDTQYF
TRBJ2-1 | TRBV2 | CASSTPGLAGGPGSYNEQFF
TRBJ2-5 | TRBV6-6 | CATSFGETQYF
TRBJ2-3 | TRBV29-1 | CSVVDRVSADTQYF
TRBJ2-7 | TRBV7-8 | CASSDRVLGGEQYF
TRBJ1-1 | TRBV27 | CASSFLLGTEAFF
TRBJ2-1 | TRBV9 | CASSGPGPNRANDEQFF
TRBJ1-1 | TRBV14 | CASSQTGANTEAFF
TRBJ1-1 | TRBV4-3 | CASSQGSNTEAFF
TRBJ2-3 | TRBV4-2 | CASSHAEGVPADTQYF
TRBJ1-5 | TRBV20-1 | CSAREGSGQPQHF
TRBJ2-7 | TRBV19 | CASSIDTGQNYEQYF
TRBJ2-3 | TRBV4-3 | CASSQDRASGTTDTQYF
TRBJ1-2 | TRBV19 | CASSGQGVNGYTF
TRBJ1-4 | TRBV6-5 | CTSSQGQGGEKLFF
TRBJ2-3 | TRBV5-4 | CASSTGPSDTQYF
TRBJ1-5 | TRBV4-1 | CASSPDRGQQPQHF
TRBJ2-1 | TRBV7-3 | CASSLIVGDNEQFF
TRBJ1-1 | TRBV28 | CASSFQGRTEAFF
TRBJ2-7 | TRBV20-1 | CSARDPDTFREQYF
TRBJ2-2 | TRBV20-1 | CSARAQGLVGELFF